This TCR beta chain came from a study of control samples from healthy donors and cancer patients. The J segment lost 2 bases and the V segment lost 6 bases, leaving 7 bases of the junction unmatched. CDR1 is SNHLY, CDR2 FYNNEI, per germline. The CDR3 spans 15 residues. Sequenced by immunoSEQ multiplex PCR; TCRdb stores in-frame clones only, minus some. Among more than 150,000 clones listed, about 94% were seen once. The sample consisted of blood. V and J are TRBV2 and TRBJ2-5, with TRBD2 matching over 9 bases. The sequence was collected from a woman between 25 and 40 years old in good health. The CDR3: CASRSGTSPQETQYF. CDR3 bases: TGTGCCAGCAGGTCCGGGACTAGCCCTCAAGAGACCCAGTACTTC.